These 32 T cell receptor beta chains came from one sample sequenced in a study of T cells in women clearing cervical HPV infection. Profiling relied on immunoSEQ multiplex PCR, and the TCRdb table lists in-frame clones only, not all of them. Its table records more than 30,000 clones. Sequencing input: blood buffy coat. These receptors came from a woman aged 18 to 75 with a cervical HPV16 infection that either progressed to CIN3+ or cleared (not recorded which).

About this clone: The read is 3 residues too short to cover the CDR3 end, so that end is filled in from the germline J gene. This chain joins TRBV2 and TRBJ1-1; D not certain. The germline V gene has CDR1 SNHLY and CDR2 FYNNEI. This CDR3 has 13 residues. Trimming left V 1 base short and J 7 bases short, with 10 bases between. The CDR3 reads CASSEEQLNEAFF. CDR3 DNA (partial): TGTGCCAGCAGTGAAGAACAGCTAAATGAA.

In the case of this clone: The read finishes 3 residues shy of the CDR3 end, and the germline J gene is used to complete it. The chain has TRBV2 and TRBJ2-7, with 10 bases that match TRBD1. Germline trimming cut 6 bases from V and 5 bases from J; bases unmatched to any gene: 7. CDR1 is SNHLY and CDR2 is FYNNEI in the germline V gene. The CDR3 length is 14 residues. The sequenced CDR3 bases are TGTGCCAGCAGGACCGGGACAGGGGCCAACGAG. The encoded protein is CASRTGTGANE. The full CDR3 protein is CASRTGTGANEQYF.

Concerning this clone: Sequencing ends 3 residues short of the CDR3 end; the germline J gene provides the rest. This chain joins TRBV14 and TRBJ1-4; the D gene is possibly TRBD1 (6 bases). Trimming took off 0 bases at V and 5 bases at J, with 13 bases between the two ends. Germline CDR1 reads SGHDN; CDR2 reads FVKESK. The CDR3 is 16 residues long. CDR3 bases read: TGTGCCAGCAGCCAAGATCAAGACAGGTTGAATGAAAAA. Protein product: CASSQDQDRLNEK. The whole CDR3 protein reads CASSQDQDRLNEKLFF.

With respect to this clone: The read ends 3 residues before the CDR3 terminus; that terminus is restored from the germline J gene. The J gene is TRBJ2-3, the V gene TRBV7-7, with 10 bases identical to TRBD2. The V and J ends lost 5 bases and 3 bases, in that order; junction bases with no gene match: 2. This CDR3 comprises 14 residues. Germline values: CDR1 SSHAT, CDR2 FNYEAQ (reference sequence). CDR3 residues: CASSVSGGTDTQYF. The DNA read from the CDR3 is TGTGCCAGCAGCGTTAGCGGGGGGACAGATACG.

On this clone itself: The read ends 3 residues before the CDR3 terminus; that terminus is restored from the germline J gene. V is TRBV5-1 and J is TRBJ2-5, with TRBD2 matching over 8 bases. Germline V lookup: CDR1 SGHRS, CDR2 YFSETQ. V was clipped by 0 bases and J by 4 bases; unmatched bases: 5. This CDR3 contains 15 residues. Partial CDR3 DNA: TGCGCCAGCAGCTTGGGTAGCGGGGTAGGAGAGACC. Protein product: CASSLGSGVGET. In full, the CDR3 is CASSLGSGVGETQYF.

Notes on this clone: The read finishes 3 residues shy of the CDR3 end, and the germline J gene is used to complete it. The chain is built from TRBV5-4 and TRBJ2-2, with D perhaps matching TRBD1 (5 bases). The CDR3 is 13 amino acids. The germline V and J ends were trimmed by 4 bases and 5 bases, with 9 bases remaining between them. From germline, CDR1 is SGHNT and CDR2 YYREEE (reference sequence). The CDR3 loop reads CASSQQDTGELFF. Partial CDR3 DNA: TGTGCCAGCAGCCAACAGGATACCGGGGAG.

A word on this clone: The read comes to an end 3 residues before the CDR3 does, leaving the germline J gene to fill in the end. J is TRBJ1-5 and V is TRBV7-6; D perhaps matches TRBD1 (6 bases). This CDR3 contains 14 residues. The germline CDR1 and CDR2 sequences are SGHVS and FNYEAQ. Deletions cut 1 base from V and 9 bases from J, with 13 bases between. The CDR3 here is CASSLEGHEGPQHF. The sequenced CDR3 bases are TGTGCCAGCAGCTTAGAGGGACACGAAGGGCCC. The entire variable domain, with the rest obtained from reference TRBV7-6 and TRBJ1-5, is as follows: GAGVSQSPRYKVTKRGQDVALRCDPISGHVSLYWYRQALGQGPEFLTYFNYEAQQDKSGLPNDRFSAERPEGSISTLTIQRTEQRDSAMYRCASSLEGHEGPQHFGDGTRLSIL.

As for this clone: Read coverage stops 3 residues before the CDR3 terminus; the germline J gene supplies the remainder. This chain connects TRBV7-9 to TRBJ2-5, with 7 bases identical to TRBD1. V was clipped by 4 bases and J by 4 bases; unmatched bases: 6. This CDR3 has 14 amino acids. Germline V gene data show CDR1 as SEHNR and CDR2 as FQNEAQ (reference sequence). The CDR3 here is CASSSRGRPETQYF. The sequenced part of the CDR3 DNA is TGTGCCAGCAGCTCAAGGGGGCGCCCAGAGACC.

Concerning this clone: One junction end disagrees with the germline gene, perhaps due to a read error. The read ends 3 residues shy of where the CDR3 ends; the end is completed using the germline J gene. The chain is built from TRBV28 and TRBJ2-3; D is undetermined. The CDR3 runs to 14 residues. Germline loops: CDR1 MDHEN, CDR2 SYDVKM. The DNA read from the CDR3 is TGTGCCAGCAGCCAACCTCCGCGCACGGATACG. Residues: CASSQPPRTDT. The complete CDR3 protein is CASSQPPRTDTQYF. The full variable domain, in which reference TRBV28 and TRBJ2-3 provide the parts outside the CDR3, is DVKVTQSSRYLVKRTGEKVFLECVQDMDHENMFWYRQDPGLGLRLIYFSYDVKMKEKGDIPEGYSVSREKKERFSLILESASTNQTSMYLCASSQPPRTDTQYFGPGTRLTVL.

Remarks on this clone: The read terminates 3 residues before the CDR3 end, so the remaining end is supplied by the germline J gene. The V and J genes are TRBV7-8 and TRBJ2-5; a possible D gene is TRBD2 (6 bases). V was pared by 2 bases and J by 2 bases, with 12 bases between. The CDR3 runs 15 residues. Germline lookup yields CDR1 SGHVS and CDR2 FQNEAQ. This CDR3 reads CASSLRRGQQETQYF. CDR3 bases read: TGTGCCAGCAGCTTACGGAGGGGCCAGCAAGAGACC.

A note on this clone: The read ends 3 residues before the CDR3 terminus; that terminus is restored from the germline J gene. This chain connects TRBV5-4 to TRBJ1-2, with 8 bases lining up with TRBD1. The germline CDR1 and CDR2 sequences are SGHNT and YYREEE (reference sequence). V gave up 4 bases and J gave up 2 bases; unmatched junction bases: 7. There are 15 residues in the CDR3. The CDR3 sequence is CASSLRDRTNYGYTF. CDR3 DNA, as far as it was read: TGTGCCAGCAGCCTACGGGACAGGACGAACTATGGC.

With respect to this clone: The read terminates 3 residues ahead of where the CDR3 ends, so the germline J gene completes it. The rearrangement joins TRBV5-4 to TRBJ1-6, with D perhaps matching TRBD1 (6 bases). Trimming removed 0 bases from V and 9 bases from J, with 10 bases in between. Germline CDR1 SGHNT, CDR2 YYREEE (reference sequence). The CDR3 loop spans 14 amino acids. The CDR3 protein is CASSLDRESSPLHF. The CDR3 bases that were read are TGTGCCAGCAGCTTGGACAGGGAAAGTTCACCC.

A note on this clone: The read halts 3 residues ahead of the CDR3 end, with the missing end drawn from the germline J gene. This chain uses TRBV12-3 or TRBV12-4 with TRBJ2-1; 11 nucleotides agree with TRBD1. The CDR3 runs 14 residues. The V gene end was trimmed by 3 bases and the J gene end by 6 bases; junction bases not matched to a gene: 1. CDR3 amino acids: CASSLGTGGNEQFF. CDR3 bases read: TGTGCCAGCAGTTTGGGGACAGGGGGCAATGAG.

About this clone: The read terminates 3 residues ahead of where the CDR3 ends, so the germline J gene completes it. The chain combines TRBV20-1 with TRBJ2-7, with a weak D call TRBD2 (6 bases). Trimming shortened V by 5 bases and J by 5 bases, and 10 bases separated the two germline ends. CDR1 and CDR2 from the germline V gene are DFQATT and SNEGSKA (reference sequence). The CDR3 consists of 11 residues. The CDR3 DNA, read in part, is TGCAGTGCTGGAGGGCACGACGAG. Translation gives CSAGGHDE. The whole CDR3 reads CSAGGHDEQYF.

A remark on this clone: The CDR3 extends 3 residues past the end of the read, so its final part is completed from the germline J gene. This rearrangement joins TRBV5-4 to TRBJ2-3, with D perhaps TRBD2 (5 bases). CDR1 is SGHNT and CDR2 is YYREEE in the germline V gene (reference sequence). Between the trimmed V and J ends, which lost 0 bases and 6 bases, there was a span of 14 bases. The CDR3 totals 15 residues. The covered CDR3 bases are TGTGCCAGCAGCTTGGGACTAACCAGAGGGGATACG. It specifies CASSLGLTRGDT. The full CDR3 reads CASSLGLTRGDTQYF. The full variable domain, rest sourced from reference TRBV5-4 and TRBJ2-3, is ETGVTQSPTHLIKTRGQQVTLRCSSQSGHNTVSWYQQALGQGPQFIFQYYREEENGRGNFPPRFSGLQFPNYSSELNVNALELDDSALYLCASSLGLTRGDTQYFGPGTRLTVL.

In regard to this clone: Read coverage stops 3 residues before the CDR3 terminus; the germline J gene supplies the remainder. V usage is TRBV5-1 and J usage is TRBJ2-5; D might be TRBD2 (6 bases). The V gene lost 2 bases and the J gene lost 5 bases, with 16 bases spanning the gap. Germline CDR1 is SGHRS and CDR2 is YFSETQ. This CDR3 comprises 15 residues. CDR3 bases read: TGCGCCAGCAGCTTTGGATTTAGCGGAGCGGAGACC. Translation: CASSFGFSGAET. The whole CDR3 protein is CASSFGFSGAETQYF.

The CDR3 DNA, read in part, is TGTGCCAGCACTCCCGCCCCTCGGGTCTATGAG. It is translated as CASTPAPRVYE. The whole CDR3 protein reads CASTPAPRVYEQFF. The chain couples TRBV6-2 or TRBV6-3 to TRBJ2-1; no clear D. The read falls 3 residues short of the CDR3 end, and the missing part is taken from the germline J gene. CDR1 is MNHEY, CDR2 SVGEGT, per germline. V dropped 7 bases and J dropped 8 bases, with 18 bases sitting between them. CDR3 length: 14 residues.

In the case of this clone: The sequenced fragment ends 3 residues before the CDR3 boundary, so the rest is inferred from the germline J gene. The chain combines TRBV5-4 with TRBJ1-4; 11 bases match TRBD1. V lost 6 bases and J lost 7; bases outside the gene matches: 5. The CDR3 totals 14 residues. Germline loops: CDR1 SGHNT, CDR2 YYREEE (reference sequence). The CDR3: CASNRDRGSEKLFF. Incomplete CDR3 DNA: TGTGCCAGCAATCGGGACAGGGGGAGTGAAAAA.

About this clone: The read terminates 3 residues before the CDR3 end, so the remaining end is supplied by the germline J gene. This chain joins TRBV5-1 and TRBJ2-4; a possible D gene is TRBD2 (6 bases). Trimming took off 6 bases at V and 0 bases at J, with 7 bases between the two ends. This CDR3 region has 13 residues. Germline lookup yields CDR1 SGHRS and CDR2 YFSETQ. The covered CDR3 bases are TGCGCCAGCAACGGGGGAGCCAAAAACATT. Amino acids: CASNGGAKNI. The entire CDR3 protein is CASNGGAKNIQYF.

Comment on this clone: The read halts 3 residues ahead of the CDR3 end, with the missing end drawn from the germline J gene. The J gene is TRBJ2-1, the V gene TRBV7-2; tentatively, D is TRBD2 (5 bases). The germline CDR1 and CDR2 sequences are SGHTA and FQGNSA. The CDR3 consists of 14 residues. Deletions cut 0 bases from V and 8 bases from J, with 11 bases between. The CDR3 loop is CASSLAAGIDEQFF. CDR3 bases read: TGTGCCAGCAGCTTAGCGGCGGGCATCGATGAG.

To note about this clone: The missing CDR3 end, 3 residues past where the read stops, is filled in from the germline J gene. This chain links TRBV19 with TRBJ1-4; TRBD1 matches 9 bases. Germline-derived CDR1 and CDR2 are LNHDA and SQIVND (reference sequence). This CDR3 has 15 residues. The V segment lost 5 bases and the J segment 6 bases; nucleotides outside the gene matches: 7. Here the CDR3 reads CASSGPGQGDEKLFF. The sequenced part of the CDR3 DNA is TGTGCCAGTAGTGGCCCGGGACAGGGTGATGAAAAA.

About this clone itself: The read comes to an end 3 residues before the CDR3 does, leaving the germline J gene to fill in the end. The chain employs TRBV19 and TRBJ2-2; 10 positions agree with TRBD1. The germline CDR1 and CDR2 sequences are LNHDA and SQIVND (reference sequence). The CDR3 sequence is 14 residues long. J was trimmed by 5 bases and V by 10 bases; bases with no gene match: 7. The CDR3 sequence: CATSLDRGTGELFF. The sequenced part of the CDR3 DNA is TGTGCCACCTCCTTGGACAGGGGGACCGGGGAG.

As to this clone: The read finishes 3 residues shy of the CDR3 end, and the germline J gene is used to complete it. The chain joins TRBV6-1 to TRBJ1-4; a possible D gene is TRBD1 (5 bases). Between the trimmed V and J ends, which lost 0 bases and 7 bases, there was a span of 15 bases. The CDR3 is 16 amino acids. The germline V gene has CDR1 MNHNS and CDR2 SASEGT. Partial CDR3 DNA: TGTGCCAGCAGTGAAGCGCTCGGAAGGGGAAGTGAAAAA. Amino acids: CASSEALGRGSEK. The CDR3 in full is CASSEALGRGSEKLFF.

The CDR3 loop is CAWSASGSSYNEQFF. The sequenced part of the CDR3 DNA is TGTGCCTGGAGCGCGAGCGGTAGCTCCTACAATGAG. The chain uses TRBV30 and TRBJ2-1; a weak D match, TRBD2 (5 bases). The read gets to within 3 residues of the CDR3 end, and the germline J gene fills in the rest. The CDR3 spans 15 residues. V dropped 3 bases and J dropped 0 bases, with 12 bases sitting between them. Germline CDR1 and CDR2: GTSNPN and SVGIG (reference sequence).

CDR3 bases read: TGTGCCAGCAGTCTACAAGAGACC. Encoded protein: CASSLQET. The full-length CDR3 reads as CASSLQETQYF. The chain carries TRBV28 and TRBJ2-5; the D is unclear. The read finishes 3 residues shy of the CDR3 end, and the germline J gene is used to complete it. V dropped 5 bases and J dropped 2 bases, with 3 bases sitting between them. Per germline, CDR1 MDHEN and CDR2 SYDVKM. The CDR3 extends over 11 amino acids.

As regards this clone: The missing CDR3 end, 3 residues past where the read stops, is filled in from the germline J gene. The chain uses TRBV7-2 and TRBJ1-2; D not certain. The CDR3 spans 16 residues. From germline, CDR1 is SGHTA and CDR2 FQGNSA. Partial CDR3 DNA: TGTGCCAGCAGCTTAGCTGGAGCGGGAGACGCAGATACC. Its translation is CASSLAGAGDADT. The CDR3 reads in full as CASSLAGAGDADTYTF.

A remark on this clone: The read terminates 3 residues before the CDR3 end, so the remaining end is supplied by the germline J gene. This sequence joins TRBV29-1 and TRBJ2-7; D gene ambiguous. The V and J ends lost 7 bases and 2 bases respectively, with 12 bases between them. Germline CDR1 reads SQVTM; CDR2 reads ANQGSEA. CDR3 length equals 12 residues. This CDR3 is CSAGLLTYEQYF. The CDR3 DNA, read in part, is TGCAGCGCCGGGTTGTTAACCTACGAG.

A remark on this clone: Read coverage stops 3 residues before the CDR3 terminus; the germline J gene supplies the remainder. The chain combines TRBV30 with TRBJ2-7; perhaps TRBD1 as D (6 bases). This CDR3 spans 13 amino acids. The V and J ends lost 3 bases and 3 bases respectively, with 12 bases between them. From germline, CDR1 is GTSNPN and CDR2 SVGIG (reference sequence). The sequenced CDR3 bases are TGTGCCTGGAGACCCATAGGGGGCTACGAG. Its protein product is CAWRPIGGYE. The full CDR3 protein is CAWRPIGGYEQYF.

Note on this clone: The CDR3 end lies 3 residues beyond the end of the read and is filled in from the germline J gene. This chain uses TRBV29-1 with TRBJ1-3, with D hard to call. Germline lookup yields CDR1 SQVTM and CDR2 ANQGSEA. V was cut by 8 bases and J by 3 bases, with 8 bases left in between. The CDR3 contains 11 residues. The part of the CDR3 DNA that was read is TGCAGCATTCTAGGTGGAAACACC. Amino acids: CSILGGNT. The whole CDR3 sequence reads CSILGGNTIYF.

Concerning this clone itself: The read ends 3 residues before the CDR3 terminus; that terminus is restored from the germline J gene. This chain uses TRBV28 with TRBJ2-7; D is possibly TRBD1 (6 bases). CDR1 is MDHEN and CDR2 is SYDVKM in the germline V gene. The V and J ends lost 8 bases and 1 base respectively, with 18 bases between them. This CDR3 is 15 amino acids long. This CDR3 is CASGRGGTLSYEQYF. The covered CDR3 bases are TGTGCCAGCGGACGCGGTGGGACACTATCCTACGAG.

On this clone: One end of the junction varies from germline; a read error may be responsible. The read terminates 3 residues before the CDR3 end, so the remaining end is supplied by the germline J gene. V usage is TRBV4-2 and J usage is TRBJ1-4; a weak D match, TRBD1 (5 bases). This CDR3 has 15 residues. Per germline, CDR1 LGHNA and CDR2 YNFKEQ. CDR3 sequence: CASSQDGQPRGKLFF. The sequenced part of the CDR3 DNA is TGCGCCAGCAGCCAAGACGGCCAGCCGAGGGGAAAA.

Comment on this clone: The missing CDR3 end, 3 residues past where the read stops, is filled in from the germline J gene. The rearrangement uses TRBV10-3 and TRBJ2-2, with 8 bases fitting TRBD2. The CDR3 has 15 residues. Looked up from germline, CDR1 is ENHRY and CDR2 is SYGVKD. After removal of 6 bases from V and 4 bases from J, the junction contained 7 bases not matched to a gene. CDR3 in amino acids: CAISQSGGVTGELFF. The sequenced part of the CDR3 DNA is TGTGCCATCAGCCAGAGCGGGGGCGTCACCGGGGAG.